The 30 T cell receptor beta chains presented below share a single source sample, sequenced in a study of T cell responses to AZD1222 COVID-19 vaccine. Profiled with immunoSEQ multiplex PCR; TCRdb holds only in-frame clones, not every one. The sample comprises about 270,000 clones, 90% to 95% of which are singletons, and 0.5% to 0.7% rests with the top ten. Here the sequenced sample was peripheral blood, taken 28 days after the second AZD1222 dose. The receptors come from an adult who received the AZD1222 COVID-19 vaccine.

This sequence joins TRBV6-5 and TRBJ2-7; TRBD2 matches at 9 bases. V lost 2 bases to trimming and J lost 6 bases; unmatched junction nucleotides: 2. Germline CDR1 is MNHEY and CDR2 is SVGAGI. The length of the CDR3 is 13 residues. Here the CDR3 reads CASSYLAGLEQYF. The DNA of the CDR3 is TGTGCCAGCAGTTACCTAGCGGGACTCGAGCAGTACTTC.

The rearrangement joins TRBV7-3 to TRBJ2-3; D unresolved. Germline CDR1 and CDR2: SGHTA and FQGTGA. The CDR3 consists of 14 residues. V gave up 2 bases and J gave up 3 bases, with 9 bases separating them. CDR3 DNA: TGTGCCAGCAGCTTAGGGCAGATTACAGATACGCAGTATTTT. It is translated as CASSLGQITDTQYF.

V gene TRBV5-6 combines with J gene TRBJ1-1; 9 bases agree with TRBD1. Unmatched junction bases numbered 5, after V lost 7 bases and J lost 4 bases. Germline V lookup: CDR1 SGHDT, CDR2 YYEEEE. The CDR3 is made up of 13 amino acids. The CDR3 loop is CASGQTGGTEAFF. The CDR3 bases are TGTGCCAGCGGGCAGACAGGGGGCACTGAAGCTTTCTTT.

This chain joins TRBV6-5 and TRBJ1-6; the match to TRBD1 covers 9 bases. The CDR3 contains 13 residues. Germline V gives CDR1 MNHEY, CDR2 SVGAGI. V was pared by 9 bases and J by 7 bases, with 4 bases of the junction left unmatched. CDR3 sequence: CASMDRGNSPLHF. The CDR3 region has the DNA TGTGCCAGTATGGACAGGGGAAATTCACCCCTCCACTTT.

The rearrangement joins TRBV12-3 or TRBV12-4 to TRBJ2-7; D ambiguous. The CDR3 length is 12 residues. V was cut by 8 bases and J by 6 bases, with 14 bases left in between. Here the CDR3 DNA reads TGTGCCAGCGCCCTGTTCGCCGGCGAGCAGTACTTC. This translates into CASALFAGEQYF.

This clone was observed a single time. V and J are TRBV28 and TRBJ2-3, with D perhaps matching TRBD2 (5 bases). The V end lost 8 bases, the J end lost 7 bases, and 10 bases lay between the germline ends. Per germline, CDR1 MDHEN and CDR2 SYDVKM. The CDR3 has 11 residues. The CDR3 bases are TGTGCCAGCCAACTAGGGAATACGCAGTATTTT. This translates into CASQLGNTQYF. Complete variable domain (other parts from reference TRBV28 and TRBJ2-3): DVKVTQSSRYLVKRTGEKVFLECVQDMDHENMFWYRQDPGLGLRLIYFSYDVKMKEKGDIPEGYSVSREKKERFSLILESASTNQTSMYLCASQLGNTQYFGPGTRLTVL.

This chain connects TRBV5-4 to TRBJ2-5; D tentatively reads TRBD1 or TRBD2 (6 bases each). The length of the CDR3 is 18 residues. V lost 4 bases and J 5 bases, leaving 27 bases between the germline ends. From germline, CDR1 is SGHNT and CDR2 YYREEE (reference sequence). The CDR3 sequence is CASSPSPGARVSSETQYF. The CDR3 region has the DNA TGTGCCAGCAGCCCCTCCCCGGGGGCGCGGGTTTCGTCTGAGACCCAGTACTTC.

The chain joins TRBV20-1 to TRBJ1-1, with D unclear. Looked up from germline, CDR1 is DFQATT and CDR2 is SNEGSKA (reference sequence). The CDR3 totals 11 residues. The V end was cut by 3 bases, the J end by 5 bases, with 7 bases between. The CDR3 nucleotides read TGCAGTGCTAGCGACGGGACTGAAGCTTTCTTT. Its protein is CSASDGTEAFF.

The rearrangement links TRBV12-3 or TRBV12-4 to TRBJ1-3, with a tentative D call TRBD1 (6 bases). The CDR3 sequence is 11 residues long. V dropped 8 bases and J dropped 15 bases, with 17 bases sitting between them. The CDR3 protein is CASSLRDIKYF. CDR3 in DNA: TGTGCCAGCTCCTTGCGGGACATCAAATATTTT.

This clone was found a few times. The rearrangement joins TRBV7-8 to TRBJ1-4; D may be TRBD1 (5 bases). With 6 bases removed from V and 2 bases from J, the gap between germline ends came to 16 bases. Germline V gene data show CDR1 as SGHVS and CDR2 as FQNEAQ. The CDR3 covers 16 residues. CDR3 protein: CASSPNRWGTNEKLFF. CDR3 nucleotides: TGTGCCAGCAGTCCTAACCGGTGGGGGACTAATGAAAAACTGTTTTTT. Using reference TRBV7-8 and TRBJ1-4 for the parts outside the CDR3, the full variable domain is GAGVSQSPRYKVAKRGQDVALRCDPISGHVSLFWYQQALGQGPEFLTYFQNEAQLDKSGLPSDRFFAERPEGSVSTLKIQRTQQEDSAVYLCASSPNRWGTNEKLFFGSGTQLSVL.

The chain links TRBV19 to TRBJ2-1; 12 bases line up with TRBD2. The V and J ends lost 7 bases and 9 bases, in that order; junction bases with no gene match: 10. Germline V lookup: CDR1 LNHDA, CDR2 SQIVND (reference sequence). The CDR3 has 15 residues. CDR3 sequence reads: CASIPLAGGPSEQFF. The CDR3, as DNA: TGTGCCAGTATCCCCCTAGCGGGAGGGCCGAGTGAGCAGTTCTTC.

V and J are TRBV3-1 (or the pseudogene TRBV3-2) and TRBJ2-5; 8 bases are shared with TRBD2. Unmatched junction bases numbered 1, after V lost 3 bases and J lost 4 bases. The CDR3 spans 13 residues. Per the germline V gene, CDR1 is LGHDT and CDR2 is YNNKEL (reference sequence). This CDR3 reads CASSHSGRETQYF. DNA for the CDR3: TGTGCCAGCAGCCACAGCGGGAGAGAGACCCAGTACTTC.

The chain recombines TRBV24-1 with TRBJ1-1; D remains ambiguous. The CDR3 extends over 13 amino acids. Germline lookup yields CDR1 KGHDR and CDR2 SFDVKD. The ends were cut back, 4 bases at V and 6 bases at J, with 11 bases in the middle. The CDR3 reads CATSESGRSEAFF. The CDR3 region has the DNA TGTGCCACCAGTGAATCCGGGAGGTCTGAAGCTTTCTTT.

V usage is TRBV9 and J usage is TRBJ2-7; D uncertain. Trimming shortened V by 0 bases and J by 7 bases, and 14 bases separated the two germline ends. The CDR3 has 14 residues. Germline values: CDR1 SGDLS, CDR2 YYNGEE. The CDR3 sequence: CASSVESDGREQYF. In DNA, the CDR3 is TGTGCCAGCAGCGTAGAATCTGACGGGCGGGAGCAGTACTTC. Full variable domain (rest looked up from reference TRBV9 and TRBJ2-7): DSGVTQTPKHLITATGQRVTLRCSPRSGDLSVYWYQQSLDQGLQFLIQYYNGEERAKGNILERFSAQQFPDLHSELNLSSLELGDSALYFCASSVESDGREQYFGPGTRLTVT.

The rearrangement uses TRBV20-1 and TRBJ2-3; D remains ambiguous. V lost 3 bases and J lost 3, with 10 bases in between. Germline V gene data show CDR1 as DFQATT and CDR2 as SNEGSKA (reference sequence). The CDR3 is 13 residues long. The CDR3 reads CSASFRVTDTQYF. The CDR3 DNA follows: TGCAGTGCTAGTTTCCGGGTAACAGATACGCAGTATTTT.

This sequence joins TRBV3-1 (or the pseudogene TRBV3-2) and TRBJ1-3, with 7 bases fitting TRBD1. The CDR3 totals 16 residues. Germline CDR1 LGHDT, CDR2 YNNKEL (reference sequence). With V trimmed by 4 bases and J by 0 bases, 6 bases remained unmatched. This CDR3 reads CASSPLAGGSGNTIYF. CDR3 sequence (DNA): TGTGCCAGCAGCCCACTAGCAGGGGGCTCTGGAAACACCATATATTTT.

This sequence joins TRBV30 and TRBJ2-7, with D maybe TRBD2 (5 bases). Germline CDR1 is GTSNPN and CDR2 is SVGIG (reference sequence). CDR3 length: 12 residues. Deletions cut 5 bases from V and 2 bases from J, with 10 bases between. CDR3 nucleotide sequence: TGTGCCTGGTCCGGGGATCCCTACGAGCAGTACTTC. It specifies CAWSGDPYEQYF. Full variable domain (rest looked up from reference TRBV30 and TRBJ2-7): SQTIHQWPATLVQPVGSPLSLECTVEGTSNPNLYWYRQAAGRGLQLLFYSVGIGQISSEVPQNLSASRPQDRQFILSSKKLLLSDSGFYLCAWSGDPYEQYFGPGTRLTVT.

CDR3 residues: CASSIDLQVNTEAFF. CDR3 coding DNA: TGTGCCAGTAGTATAGACCTTCAAGTGAACACTGAAGCTTTCTTT. The chain combines TRBV19 with TRBJ1-1; D gene ambiguous. Germline V CDR1 and CDR2: LNHDA, SQIVND (reference sequence). V lost 0 bases, J lost 0 bases, and 8 bases lay in between. The CDR3 length is 15 residues.

The CDR3 is CASRKGTSGRAANTGELFF. The CDR3 DNA reads TGTGCCAGCAGAAAAGGGACTAGCGGGAGGGCCGCGAACACCGGGGAGCTGTTTTTT. The gene calls are TRBV7-2 and TRBJ2-2; 16 nucleotides align to TRBD2. With 6 bases clipped from V and 0 bases from J, the junction kept 7 bases outside the gene matches. CDR1 SGHTA and CDR2 FQGNSA come from the germline V gene. The CDR3 runs 19 residues.

This clone was picked up one time. This chain uses TRBV5-4 with TRBJ2-7; no definite D call. Germline V gene sequence: CDR1 SGHNT, CDR2 YYREEE (reference sequence). This CDR3 is 13 amino acids long. V was shortened by 0 bases and J by 4 bases, with 8 bases between the two germline ends. CDR3 sequence (DNA): TGTGCCAGCAGCTTGGAGCCACAATACGAGCAGTACTTC. It is translated as CASSLEPQYEQYF. Drawing the rest from reference TRBV5-4 and TRBJ2-7, the complete variable domain is ETGVTQSPTHLIKTRGQQVTLRCSSQSGHNTVSWYQQALGQGPQFIFQYYREEENGRGNFPPRFSGLQFPNYSSELNVNALELDDSALYLCASSLEPQYEQYFGPGTRLTVT.

The chain has TRBV28 and TRBJ2-1, with 11 bases identical to TRBD2. The ends lost 8 bases at V and 5 bases at J; junction bases unmatched: 2. The CDR3 covers 13 residues. Germline V gene data show CDR1 as MDHEN and CDR2 as SYDVKM. The CDR3 is CASHSGGDNEQFF. The CDR3 DNA is TGTGCCAGCCATAGCGGGGGGGACAATGAGCAGTTCTTC.

As concerns this clone: Other DNA sequences of this sample code for an identical CDR3. This chain links TRBV28 with TRBJ2-3, with D possibly matching TRBD2 (6 bases). This CDR3 comprises 12 residues. Trimming pared 4 bases from V and 5 bases from J, leaving 7 bases between. Germline CDR1 and CDR2: MDHEN and SYDVKM. The CDR3 loop is CASSSAGDTQYF. The CDR3 bases are TGTGCCAGCAGTTCAGCGGGAGATACGCAGTATTTT.

The chain couples TRBV2 to TRBJ2-5, with 7 nucleotides matching TRBD1. Trimming at V came to 3 bases and at J to 3 bases, leaving 4 bases not matched to a gene. The CDR3 sequence is 14 residues long. Germline assignment: CDR1 SNHLY and CDR2 FYNNEI. CDR3 nucleotide sequence: TGTGCCAGCAGTGATGGGCAGGGGGAAGAGACCCAGTACTTC. Amino acids: CASSDGQGEETQYF.

This chain joins TRBV30 and TRBJ1-1; D unclear. The germline V and J ends were trimmed by 3 bases and 3 bases, with 5 bases remaining between them. The germline V gene has CDR1 GTSNPN and CDR2 SVGIG (reference sequence). The CDR3 has 11 residues. CDR3 DNA: TGTGCCTGGAGCGGATACACTGAAGCTTTCTTT. Residues: CAWSGYTEAFF.

The sample holds one count of this clone. This chain connects TRBV2 to TRBJ2-1; 7 bases agree with TRBD2. CDR3 size: 14 residues. CDR1 and CDR2 from the germline V gene are SNHLY and FYNNEI. V gave up 8 bases and J gave up 4 bases; unmatched junction bases: 8. The CDR3 loop is CASGAPGGYNEQFF. The CDR3 nucleotides are TGTGCCAGCGGGGCCCCGGGAGGATACAATGAGCAGTTCTTC.

The V gene is TRBV2, the J gene TRBJ2-7; a weak D match, TRBD1 (5 bases). V was shortened by 7 bases and J by 6 bases, with 13 bases between the two germline ends. This CDR3 comprises 12 residues. CDR1 SNHLY and CDR2 FYNNEI come from the germline V gene. The chain's CDR3 is CASTSGSGEQYF. The CDR3 nucleotides read TGTGCCAGCACCTCAGGGTCGGGCGAGCAGTACTTC.

This chain uses TRBV2 with TRBJ1-1; D not certain. This CDR3 contains 15 residues. Germline V gene data show CDR1 as SNHLY and CDR2 as FYNNEI. V lost 6 bases to trimming and J lost 0 bases, with 14 bases between them. CDR3 region: CASRTIAPMNTEAFF. The DNA for the CDR3 is TGTGCCAGCAGAACTATTGCCCCTATGAACACTGAAGCTTTCTTT. Full variable domain (missing parts from reference TRBV2 and TRBJ1-1): EPEVTQTPSHQVTQMGQEVILRCVPISNHLYFYWYRQILGQKVEFLVSFYNNEISEKSEIFDDQFSVERPDGSNFTLKIRSTKLEDSAMYFCASRTIAPMNTEAFFGQGTRLTVV.

The sample holds one count of this clone. The chain combines TRBV28 with TRBJ2-7; D is uncertain. V shed 3 bases and J shed 7 bases, with 4 bases lying between them. Germline loops: CDR1 MDHEN, CDR2 SYDVKM. This CDR3 region has 10 residues. The CDR3 spells CASSFQEQYF. The CDR3 nucleotides are TGTGCCAGCAGTTTCCAAGAGCAGTACTTC.

V usage is TRBV20-1 and J usage is TRBJ1-5; the match to TRBD1 covers 8 bases. This CDR3 has 15 amino acids. Germline V gives CDR1 DFQATT, CDR2 SNEGSKA (reference sequence). V gave up 3 bases and J gave up 1 base; unmatched junction bases: 5. The CDR3 spells CSASRTGNSNQPQHF. DNA of the CDR3: TGCAGTGCTAGTCGGACAGGGAACAGCAATCAGCCCCAGCATTTT.

V is TRBV6-6 and J is TRBJ1-2; 8 bases are shared with TRBD1. The CDR3 length is 16 residues. Germline V gene data show CDR1 as MNHNY and CDR2 as SVGAGI (reference sequence). Trimming cost V 4 bases and J 0 bases; bases outside gene matches: 7. The CDR3 spells CASSLIRQGTNYGYTF. CDR3 bases: TGTGCCAGCAGTTTAATTAGACAGGGGACTAACTATGGCTACACCTTC.